Listed below are T cell receptor beta chains from one sample, sequenced in a study of blood T cell repertoires in COVID-19. The data were produced by immunoSEQ multiplex PCR, yet TCRdb's version contains in-frame clones alone and is incomplete. This table has 250,000 to 300,000 clones, about 91% appearing once. Sequenced sample: peripheral blood. Source of these receptors: a woman aged 60-70 years with acute or convalescent COVID-19. Each CDR3 is given with its conserved first and last residue. Each record gives: J gene, D gene, V gene, clone size, CDR3 DNA, CDR3 protein. The D gene is left open where the match is weak. Where a row states a size, it is once, few, many or the class of an expanded clone; other rows omit it.

>TRBJ2-7|.|TRBV9|many
TGTGCCAGCAGCGTAGGGCGGAGCGCCTACGAGCAGTACTTC
CASSVGRSAYEQYF
>TRBJ1-1|TRBD1|TRBV19|.
TGTGCCAGTACTCCTTGGGACAGGGGTGAAGCTTTCTTT
CASTPWDRGEAFF
>TRBJ2-5|.|TRBV18|.
TGTGCCAGCTCACCATCACACGCCGACGGGGGGACCCAGTACTTC
CASSPSHADGGTQYF
>TRBJ1-3|.|TRBV7-2|.
TGTGCCAGCAGCTTAGGCAGTGCTGGAAACACCATATATTTT
CASSLGSAGNTIYF
>TRBJ1-2|.|TRBV6-5|.
TGTGCCAGCAGTCGAACCGGGACACCCTCCTATGGCTACACCTTC
CASSRTGTPSYGYTF
>TRBJ1-2|.|TRBV5-1|.
TGCGCCAGCAGCCCGGGGGGAGAGGGATATGGCTACACCTTC
CASSPGGEGYGYTF
>TRBJ1-5|TRBD1|TRBV5-4|.
TGTGCCAGCAGCCCGGGACAGGGAGGACAGCCCCAGCATTTT
CASSPGQGGQPQHF
>TRBJ2-7|TRBD2|TRBV3-1/TRBV3-2|.
TGTGCCAGCAGCCACCAGGGACTAGCGGGAGGGACCTACGAGCAGTACTTC
CASSHQGLAGGTYEQYF
>TRBJ2-7|TRBD1|TRBV4-1|.
TGCGCCAGCAGCCCGTCCGGACAGGGCTACGAGCAGTACTTC
CASSPSGQGYEQYF
>TRBJ1-1|TRBD1|TRBV5-6|.
TGTGCCAGCAGCCCGGGACAGGGAAACACTGAAGCTTTCTTT
CASSPGQGNTEAFF
>TRBJ2-7|TRBD1|TRBV10-3|.
TGTGCCTCTAAAATAACCGGGACAGGGTCGCACGAGCAGTACTTC
CASKITGTGSHEQYF
>TRBJ2-7|.|TRBV4-3|few
TGCGCCAGCAGCCAAGAAGGCAGGGGCTCCTACGAGCAGTACTTC
CASSQEGRGSYEQYF
>TRBJ1-3|TRBD1|TRBV28|.
TGTGCCAGCAGTTTAGGGGACAGTTCTGGAAACACCATATATTTT
CASSLGDSSGNTIYF
>TRBJ2-1|.|TRBV11-2|.
TGTGCCAGCAGCTTTGTAGATGGTCGCAATGAGCAGTTCTTC
CASSFVDGRNEQFF
>TRBJ2-7|TRBD1|TRBV7-2|.
TGTGCCAGCAGCTATACAACAGGGGTCTACGAGCAGTACTTC
CASSYTTGVYEQYF
>TRBJ2-3|TRBD2|TRBV27|.
TGTGCCAGCAGTCCGAGGACTAGCGGGAGTGGTACGCAGTATTTT
CASSPRTSGSGTQYF
>TRBJ1-4|TRBD1|TRBV13|.
TGTGCCAGCAGCTTACTCTGGTCCAGGGGGCGTGAAAAACTGTTTTTT
CASSLLWSRGREKLFF
>TRBJ1-5|.|TRBV18|.
TGTGCCAGCTCAGTGGGACTCGATTATAGCAATCAGCCCCAGCATTTT
CASSVGLDYSNQPQHF
>TRBJ2-7|TRBD1|TRBV5-1|.
TGCGCCAGCAGCTTCACCGGACAGGGGTTCGACGAGCAGTACTTC
CASSFTGQGFDEQYF
>TRBJ2-7|TRBD1|TRBV10-3|.
TGTGCCATCAGTGAGTCCGGGACAGGGGACTACGAGCAGTACTTC
CAISESGTGDYEQYF